This entry lists 29 T cell receptor beta chains sequenced from one sample in a study of cytomegalovirus exposure and HLA in healthy donors. Primers included in the PCR were 60 Vbeta and 13 Jbeta primers. Here immunoSEQ multiplex PCR was the method, and the copy in TCRdb shows in-frame clones only, minus some. Counted here are roughly 190,000 clones, 70% to 75% occurring once; the ten biggest clones make up about 5%. The sequenced material came from PBMCs. Source of these receptors: a man aged 30-40 years in good health and CMV-seropositive.

The count of this clone is one. The V call is TRBV6-5, the J call TRBJ1-2; D gene unclear. CDR1 and CDR2 (germline): MNHEY, SVGAGI. With 6 bases removed from V and 6 bases from J, the gap between germline ends came to 14 bases. The length of the CDR3 is 13 residues. The CDR3 sequence: CASRPDGNHGYTF. CDR3 DNA sequence: TGTGCCAGCAGGCCCGACGGGAACCATGGCTACACCTTC.

The chain recombines TRBV28 with TRBJ1-5; D remains unclear. This CDR3 has 13 residues. Germline CDR1 and CDR2: MDHEN and SYDVKM. V was shortened by 2 bases and J by 4 bases, with 6 bases between the two germline ends. The CDR3, as DNA: TGTGCCAGCAGTTTACCAGGTAATCAGCCCCAGCATTTT. This sequence encodes CASSLPGNQPQHF.

The gene calls are TRBV5-3 and TRBJ2-1, with a possible D match to TRBD2 (6 bases). TRBV5-3 is sorted into the ORF group, with uncertain function. The CDR3 is 16 residues long. Trimming removed 0 bases at V and 8 bases at J, with 18 bases between. DNA of the CDR3: TGTGCCAGAAGCTTGGGGAGGGCCAACCGCGGCCATGAGCAGTTCTTC. Translated, it gives CARSLGRANRGHEQFF.

This sequence joins TRBV18 and TRBJ2-7; D is possibly TRBD2 (7 bases). The CDR3 runs to 15 residues. Per germline, CDR1 KGHSH and CDR2 LQKENI. Trimming removed 4 bases at V and 7 bases at J, with 20 bases between. The CDR3 DNA is TGTGCCAGCTCACAGGCCGGGACTACCACAGGGGAGCAGTACTTC. It codes for CASSQAGTTTGEQYF.

The V call is TRBV18, the J call TRBJ2-1; TRBD2 aligns across 16 bases. Germline values: CDR1 KGHSH, CDR2 LQKENI. Trimming cost V 5 bases and J 2 bases; bases outside gene matches: 6. The CDR3 length is 18 residues. CDR3 protein: CASSTGTSGGATYNEQFF. The CDR3 nucleotides are TGTGCCAGCTCAACCGGGACTAGCGGGGGGGCAACCTACAATGAGCAGTTCTTC.

CDR3 sequence reads: CASSLEGTLQETQYF. CDR3 DNA: TGTGCCAGCAGTTTAGAGGGTACTCTTCAAGAGACCCAGTACTTC. The chain uses TRBV27 and TRBJ2-5; D is perhaps TRBD2 (5 bases). V lost 2 bases and J lost 2, with 12 bases in between. The CDR3 has 15 amino acids. The V gene's germline CDR1 is MNHEY and CDR2 SMNVEV (reference sequence).

The chain couples TRBV27 to TRBJ2-7; 8 bases fit TRBD1. The CDR3 sequence is 14 residues long. V shed 0 bases, J shed 6 bases, and the junction held 4 bases outside the gene matches. CDR1 MNHEY and CDR2 SMNVEV come from the germline V gene (reference sequence). DNA of the CDR3: TGTGCCAGCAGTTTATCGACAGGGGTAGGCGAGCAGTACTTC. This encodes CASSLSTGVGEQYF.

The CDR3 here is CASRAIAVPYNEQFF. CDR3 nucleotides: TGCGCCAGCAGGGCGATAGCGGTACCCTACAATGAGCAGTTCTTC. J is TRBJ2-1 and V is TRBV5-1; a weak D match, TRBD2 (6 bases). This CDR3 region has 15 residues. CDR1 and CDR2 (germline): SGHRS, YFSETQ. Trimming cost V 5 bases and J 2 bases, with 14 bases left between them.

The chain links TRBV4-2 to TRBJ2-7; D might be TRBD2 (6 bases). The CDR3 covers 16 residues. Germline V lookup: CDR1 LGHNA, CDR2 YNFKEQ. The germline V and J ends were trimmed by 0 bases and 2 bases, with 14 bases remaining between them. The CDR3 region is CASSQDHNGSPYEQYF. The DNA for the CDR3 is TGTGCCAGCAGCCAAGATCACAACGGGAGTCCCTACGAGCAGTACTTC.

The J gene is TRBJ1-2, the V gene TRBV13, with D possibly matching TRBD1 (6 bases). This CDR3 comprises 10 residues. V gave up 4 bases and J gave up 14 bases, with 11 bases separating them. Germline lookup yields CDR1 PRHDT and CDR2 FYEKMQ (reference sequence). CDR3 region: CASSWDKGTF. CDR3 sequence (DNA): TGTGCCAGCAGCTGGGACAAGGGTACCTTC.

The chain couples TRBV7-6 to TRBJ2-7, with D possibly TRBD2 on 6 matching bases. CDR1 and CDR2 (germline): SGHVS, FNYEAQ. Between the trimmed V and J ends, which lost 5 bases and 4 bases, there was a span of 15 bases. This CDR3 has 14 residues. In DNA, the CDR3 is TGTGCCAGCAGCGCCAGACTAGACCGTTACGAGCAGTACTTC. This translates into CASSARLDRYEQYF.

The chain couples TRBV9 to TRBJ2-7; no clear D. CDR3 length: 13 amino acids. Germline assignment: CDR1 SGDLS and CDR2 YYNGEE. Trimming took 6 bases from V and 1 from J, leaving 11 bases between them. The CDR3 spells CASTWPFSYEQYF. Here the CDR3 DNA reads TGTGCCAGCACCTGGCCCTTTTCCTACGAGCAGTACTTC.

This chain joins TRBV7-9 and TRBJ1-3; TRBD1 matches at 12 bases. The CDR3 has 15 amino acids. Per germline, CDR1 SEHNR and CDR2 FQNEAQ (reference sequence). V shed 5 bases, J shed 5 bases, and the junction held 4 bases outside the gene matches. The CDR3 reads CASSPGTGGRNTIYF. Written as DNA, the CDR3 is TGTGCCAGCAGCCCCGGGACAGGGGGCCGAAACACCATATATTTT.

The chain carries TRBV10-3 and TRBJ2-2; 10 nucleotides agree with TRBD2. CDR1 is ENHRY and CDR2 is SYGVKD in the germline V gene. There are 18 residues in the CDR3. With V trimmed by 4 bases and J by 2 bases, 10 bases remained unmatched. The CDR3 region is CAISGGGSGGSNTGELFF. Written as DNA, the CDR3 is TGTGCCATCAGTGGAGGAGGTAGCGGGGGGTCCAACACCGGGGAGCTGTTTTTT.

A few counts support this clone. The V gene is TRBV5-1, the J gene TRBJ2-7, with D tentatively TRBD1 (5 bases). CDR3 length: 13 amino acids. V lost 3 bases and J lost 1, with 8 bases in between. The germline V gene encodes CDR1 SGHRS and CDR2 YFSETQ. CDR3 loop: CASSWSGSYEQYF. Written as DNA, the CDR3 is TGCGCCAGCAGCTGGTCAGGGTCCTACGAGCAGTACTTC.

V and J are TRBV6-5 and TRBJ2-5; D is ambiguous. The J call is in doubt because the DNA end fits TRBJ2-7 better. Germline assignment: CDR1 MNHEY and CDR2 SVGAGI. The CDR3 length is 14 residues. This chain's CDR3 is CASRRERRSYEQYF. The DNA for the CDR3 is TGTGCCAGCAGGCGCGAGCGTCGCTCCTACGAGCAGTACTTC.

The chain recombines TRBV11-2 with TRBJ1-3; D possibly corresponds to TRBD1 (6 bases). V was cut by 2 bases and J by 0 bases, with 11 bases left in between. Germline assignment: CDR1 SGHAT and CDR2 FQNNGV. There are 16 residues in the CDR3. CDR3 loop: CASSLMGQISGNTIYF. CDR3 coding DNA: TGTGCCAGCAGCTTAATGGGACAAATCTCTGGAAACACCATATATTTT.

This clone showed up just a few times. The gene calls are TRBV5-1 and TRBJ2-6, with TRBD1 matching 9 bases. Germline loops: CDR1 SGHRS, CDR2 YFSETQ. V dropped 3 bases and J dropped 2; count of bases not matched to a gene: 9. This CDR3 has 18 residues. In DNA form, the CDR3 reads TGCGCCAGCAGCTGGGGAGGGACAGGGCTAGCTGGGGCCAACGTCCTGACTTTC. Protein product: CASSWGGTGLAGANVLTF. The full variable domain, in which reference TRBV5-1 and TRBJ2-6 provide the parts outside the CDR3, is KAGVTQTPRYLIKTRGQQVTLSCSPISGHRSVSWYQQTPGQGLQFLFEYFSETQRNKGNFPGRFSGRQFSNSRSEMNVSTLELGDSALYLCASSWGGTGLAGANVLTFGAGSRLTVL.

This clone was seen only a few times. V gene TRBV27 combines with J gene TRBJ2-7, with D unclear. This CDR3 comprises 15 residues. V lost 5 bases to trimming and J lost 6 bases, with 20 bases between them. Germline V gene sequence: CDR1 MNHEY, CDR2 SMNVEV (reference sequence). CDR3 amino acids: CASSPAHRVYLEQYF. The CDR3 DNA is TGTGCCAGCAGTCCCGCTCACCGGGTCTACCTCGAGCAGTACTTC.

This clone was seen a single time. The chain has TRBV28 and TRBJ1-5; 7 nucleotides agree with TRBD1. Trimming at V came to 5 bases and at J to 6 bases, leaving 10 bases not matched to a gene. The CDR3 runs 15 residues. Germline loops: CDR1 MDHEN, CDR2 SYDVKM. CDR3 protein: CASSPGDRVGQPQHF. CDR3 nucleotides: TGTGCCAGCAGTCCAGGAGACAGGGTCGGTCAGCCCCAGCATTTT.

The chain employs TRBV13 and TRBJ2-7, with no clear D. Germline loops: CDR1 PRHDT, CDR2 FYEKMQ (reference sequence). The CDR3 is made up of 12 amino acids. Trimming pared 2 bases from V and 3 bases from J, leaving 5 bases between. For the CDR3, the DNA is TGTGCCAGCAGCTTACGTAGCTACGAGCAGTACTTC. This translates into CASSLRSYEQYF.

This rearrangement joins TRBV6-6 to TRBJ2-3; D remains unclear. Germline loops: CDR1 MNHNY, CDR2 SVGAGI (reference sequence). The V end lost 6 bases, the J end lost 2 bases, and 12 bases lay between the germline ends. The CDR3 runs 14 residues. The CDR3 spells CASSLDRHTDTQYF. The CDR3 DNA is TGTGCCAGCAGCCTAGACCGTCACACAGATACGCAGTATTTT.

The J gene is TRBJ2-3, the V gene TRBV28, with TRBD2 identical over 9 bases. This CDR3 spans 15 amino acids. The V segment lost 3 bases and the J segment 4 bases; nucleotides outside the gene matches: 5. The germline V gene encodes CDR1 MDHEN and CDR2 SYDVKM. CDR3 amino acids: CASSLGGGRADTQYF. The CDR3 nucleotides read TGTGCCAGCAGTTTGGGGGGCGGGAGGGCAGATACGCAGTATTTT.

This clone was seen a handful of times. This chain links TRBV5-1 with TRBJ2-5, with TRBD2 matching 10 bases. V was clipped by 0 bases and J by 3 bases; unmatched bases: 8. CDR1 and CDR2 (germline): SGHRS, YFSETQ. The CDR3 has 17 residues. CDR3 DNA: TGCGCCAGCAGCTTGGGGGGCCTACTAGCGGGAAAAGAGACCCAGTACTTC. Translating it yields CASSLGGLLAGKETQYF. The full variable domain, its missing parts supplied by reference TRBV5-1 and TRBJ2-5, is KAGVTQTPRYLIKTRGQQVTLSCSPISGHRSVSWYQQTPGQGLQFLFEYFSETQRNKGNFPGRFSGRQFSNSRSEMNVSTLELGDSALYLCASSLGGLLAGKETQYFGPGTRLLVL.

In this sample, this clone turned up once. The CDR3 DNA reads as TGCAGCGTCGTTAGCGGAGTTTACGAGCAGTACTTC. Translation gives CSVVSGVYEQYF. V usage is TRBV29-1 and J usage is TRBJ2-7; D is possibly TRBD2 (6 bases). The germline gives CDR1 SQVTM, CDR2 ANQGSEA. The CDR3 totals 12 residues. V shed 6 bases and J shed 4 bases, with 13 bases lying between them.

V usage is TRBV7-9 and J usage is TRBJ2-1, with D possibly TRBD2 on 6 matching bases. This CDR3 region has 15 residues. V was clipped by 4 bases and J by 6 bases, with 16 bases between them. CDR1 and CDR2 (germline): SEHNR, FQNEAQ (reference sequence). The CDR3 loop reads CASSSRAGSSNEQFF. The CDR3 nucleotides read TGTGCCAGCAGCTCGCGGGCGGGATCGTCCAATGAGCAGTTCTTC.

CDR3 sequence (DNA): TGTGCCAGCAGTCCGGGACTAGCGGGACGGGAGCAGTTCTTC. As protein: CASSPGLAGREQFF. The J gene is TRBJ2-1, the V gene TRBV2, with 13 positions matching TRBD2. Germline V CDR1 and CDR2: SNHLY, FYNNEI. The CDR3 sequence is 14 residues long. V dropped 5 bases and J dropped 10; count of bases not matched to a gene: 5.

V is TRBV6-5 and J is TRBJ1-2; D not resolved. The CDR3 contains 13 residues. V was cut by 5 bases and J by 4 bases, with 11 bases left in between. From germline, CDR1 is MNHEY and CDR2 SVGAGI. CDR3 sequence (DNA): TGTGCCAGCAGTCCCCTTTCCCCCTATGGCTACACCTTC. Its translation is CASSPLSPYGYTF.

This clone was picked up a small number of times. This rearrangement joins TRBV27 to TRBJ2-1, with no clear D. This CDR3 comprises 15 residues. The germline V and J ends were trimmed by 4 bases and 0 bases, with 10 bases remaining between them. The germline gives CDR1 MNHEY, CDR2 SMNVEV (reference sequence). CDR3 sequence (DNA): TGTGCCAGCAGTTCGGTGCCCGGCTCCTACAATGAGCAGTTCTTC. This translates into CASSSVPGSYNEQFF.